This T cell receptor beta chain was identified during a study of blood T cell repertoires in COVID-19. On the study more broadly: T cells, B-cell-depleted T cells, or PBMCs supplied cDNA or gDNA.

Germline CDR1 is LGHNA and CDR2 is YSLEER. This CDR3 contains 15 residues. J gave up 7 bases and V 2 bases, and 5 bases lay outside the gene matches. Here immunoSEQ multiplex PCR was the method, and the copy in TCRdb shows in-frame clones only, minus some. This sample has about 300,000 clones; around 82% occur once, and the top ten carry over 9%. Sequences were obtained from peripheral blood. The rearrangement links TRBV4-3 to TRBJ1-2; the match to TRBD1 covers 12 bases. This sequence originates from a woman aged 45-60 years who had recovered from COVID-19. The CDR3 sequence: CASSQPGQGAGGYTF. CDR3 sequence (DNA): TGCGCCAGCAGCCAACCGGGACAGGGGGCGGGTGGCTACACCTTC.